These 10 T cell receptor beta chains originate from one sample sequenced in a study of control samples from healthy donors and cancer patients. Sequencing used immunoSEQ multiplex PCR; TCRdb keeps in-frame clones, though not all of them. The sample contains roughly 170,000 clones, about 91% of which appear only once. Sequencing was done on a sample of blood. The receptors derive from a woman between 40 and 50 years old in good health.

The DNA of the CDR3 is TGTGCCAGCAGCCCTTTCTCGGACGAGCAGTACTTC. This sequence encodes CASSPFSDEQYF. The chain recombines TRBV7-9 with TRBJ2-7; D is unresolved. This CDR3 comprises 12 residues. Germline CDR1 and CDR2: SEHNR and FQNEAQ (reference sequence). V gave up 5 bases and J gave up 5 bases, with 10 bases separating them.

There are a few counts of this clone. This sequence joins TRBV7-2 and TRBJ2-5, with 13 nucleotides matching TRBD2. V was clipped by 2 bases and J by 4 bases; unmatched bases: 7. Germline loops: CDR1 SGHTA, CDR2 FQGNSA. The CDR3 spans 17 residues. The CDR3 loop is CASSLRSLAGGRETQYF. CDR3 coding DNA: TGTGCCAGCAGCTTACGCTCACTAGCGGGGGGGCGAGAGACCCAGTACTTC.

This sequence joins TRBV12-3 or TRBV12-4 and TRBJ1-6; no clear D gene. The CDR3 is made up of 10 amino acids. V lost 3 bases, J lost 14 bases, and 5 bases lay in between. As DNA, the CDR3 is TGTGCCAGCAGTTTGATCTCCCTCCACTTT. Encoded protein: CASSLISLHF.

This sequence joins TRBV9 and TRBJ2-1; possible D gene TRBD2, 6 bases. Germline V lookup: CDR1 SGDLS, CDR2 YYNGEE. V was clipped by 0 bases and J by 1 base, with 8 bases between them. The CDR3 runs 15 residues. CDR3 nucleotides: TGTGCCAGCAGCGTAGGAGGGAGGTCCTACAATGAGCAGTTCTTC. Its translation is CASSVGGRSYNEQFF.

This clone was observed once. The V and J genes are TRBV19 and TRBJ1-1; D is unresolved. V was clipped by 4 bases and J by 1 base, with 7 bases between them. From germline, CDR1 is LNHDA and CDR2 SQIVND (reference sequence). This CDR3 has 13 amino acids. CDR3 coding DNA: TGTGCCAGTAGTAAGGCACGGAACACTGAAGCTTTCTTT. Its protein is CASSKARNTEAFF.

The chain combines TRBV24-1 with TRBJ2-7, with D maybe TRBD1 (5 bases). The V and J ends lost 10 bases and 3 bases respectively, with 12 bases between them. Germline V gene data show CDR1 as KGHDR and CDR2 as SFDVKD. CDR3 length: 12 residues. The CDR3 loop is CATRQQHYEQYF. For the CDR3, the DNA is TGTGCCACTCGACAGCAGCACTACGAGCAGTACTTC.

The V gene is TRBV6-1, the J gene TRBJ1-5; a weak D match, TRBD1 (6 bases). V was clipped by 2 bases and J by 0 bases, with 17 bases between them. CDR1 is MNHNS and CDR2 is SASEGT in the germline V gene. The length of the CDR3 is 18 residues. CDR3 loop: CASSETFVSGDSNQPQHF. As DNA, the CDR3 is TGTGCCAGCAGTGAAACGTTTGTCTCAGGGGATAGCAATCAGCCCCAGCATTTT.

J is TRBJ2-1 and V is TRBV27; possibly TRBD1 for D (7 bases). The CDR3 length is 14 residues. In germline, CDR1 is MNHEY, CDR2 SMNVEV (reference sequence). Trimming cost V 3 bases and J 6 bases, with 12 bases left between them. CDR3: CASSFGGGVNEQFF. DNA of the CDR3: TGTGCCAGCAGTTTTGGAGGGGGCGTCAATGAGCAGTTCTTC.

This chain joins TRBV4-2 and TRBJ1-2, with 9 bases aligning to TRBD1. Trimming removed 2 bases from V and 5 bases from J; junction bases left unmatched: 3. The CDR3 has 14 amino acids. Germline V gene lookup returns CDR1 LGHNA and CDR2 YNFKEQ. The CDR3 nucleotides read TGTGCCAGCAGCCAACACGGACAGGGGTATGGCTACACCTTC. It codes for CASSQHGQGYGYTF.

This clone was seen a single time. This sequence joins TRBV18 and TRBJ1-1, with D tentatively TRBD1 (5 bases). Per germline, CDR1 KGHSH and CDR2 LQKENI. The V end lost 4 bases, the J end lost 2 bases, and 8 bases lay between the germline ends. The CDR3 consists of 13 residues. CDR3 loop: CASSRQGNTEAFF. CDR3 nucleotides: TGTGCCAGCTCACGCCAGGGTAACACTGAAGCTTTCTTT.